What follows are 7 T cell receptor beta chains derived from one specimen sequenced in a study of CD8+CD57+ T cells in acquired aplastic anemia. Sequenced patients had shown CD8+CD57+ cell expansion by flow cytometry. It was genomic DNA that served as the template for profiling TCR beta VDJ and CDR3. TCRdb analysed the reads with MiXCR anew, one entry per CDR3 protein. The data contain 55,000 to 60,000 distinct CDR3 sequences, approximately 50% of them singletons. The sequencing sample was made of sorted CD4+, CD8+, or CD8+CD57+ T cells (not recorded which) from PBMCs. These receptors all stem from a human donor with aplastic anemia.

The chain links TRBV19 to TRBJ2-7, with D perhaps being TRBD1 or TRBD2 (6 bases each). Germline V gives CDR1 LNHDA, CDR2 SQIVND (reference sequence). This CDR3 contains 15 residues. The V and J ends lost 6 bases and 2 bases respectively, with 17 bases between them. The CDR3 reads CASSDGRGGTYEQYF. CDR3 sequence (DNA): TGTGCCAGTAGCGACGGCAGGGGCGGGACCTACGAGCAGTACTTC.

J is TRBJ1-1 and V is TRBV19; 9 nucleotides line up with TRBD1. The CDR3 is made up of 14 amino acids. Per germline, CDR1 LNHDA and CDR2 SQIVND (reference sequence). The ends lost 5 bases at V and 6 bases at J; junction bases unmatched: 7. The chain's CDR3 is CASSLRDRVSEAFF. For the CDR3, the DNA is TGTGCCAGTAGTCTCCGGGACAGGGTTTCTGAAGCTTTCTTT.

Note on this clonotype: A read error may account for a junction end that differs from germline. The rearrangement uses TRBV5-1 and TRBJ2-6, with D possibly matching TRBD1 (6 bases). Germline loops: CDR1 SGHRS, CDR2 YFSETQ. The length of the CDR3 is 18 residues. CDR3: CASSLARARGSGASVLTF. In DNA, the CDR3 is TGCGCCAGCAGCTTGGCCAGGGCGAGGGGGTCTGGGGCCAGCGTCCTGACTTTC.

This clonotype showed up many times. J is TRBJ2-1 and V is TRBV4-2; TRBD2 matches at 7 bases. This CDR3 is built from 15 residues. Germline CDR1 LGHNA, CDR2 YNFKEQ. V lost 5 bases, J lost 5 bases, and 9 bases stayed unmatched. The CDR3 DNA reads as TGTGCCAGCAGCACAGAGCGGGACGGAAACAATGAGCAGTTCTTC. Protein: CASSTERDGNNEQFF.

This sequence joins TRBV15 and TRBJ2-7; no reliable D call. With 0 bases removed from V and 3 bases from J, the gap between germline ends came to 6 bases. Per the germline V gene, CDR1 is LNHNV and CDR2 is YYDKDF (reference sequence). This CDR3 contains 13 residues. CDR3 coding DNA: TGTGCCACCAGCAGAGATTCTCACTACGAGCAGTACTTC. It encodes CATSRDSHYEQYF.

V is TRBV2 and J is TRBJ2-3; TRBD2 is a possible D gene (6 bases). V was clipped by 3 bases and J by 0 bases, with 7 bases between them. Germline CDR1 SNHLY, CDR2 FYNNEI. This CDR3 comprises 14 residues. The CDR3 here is CASSERGSTDTQYF. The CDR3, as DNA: TGTGCCAGCAGTGAGCGGGGCAGCACAGATACGCAGTATTTT.

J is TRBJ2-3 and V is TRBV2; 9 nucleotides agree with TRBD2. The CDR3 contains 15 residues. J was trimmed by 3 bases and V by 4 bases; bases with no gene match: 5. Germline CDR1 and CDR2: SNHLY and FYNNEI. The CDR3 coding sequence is TGTGCCAGCAGTGTAAGACTAGCGGAAACAGATACGCAGTATTTT. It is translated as CASSVRLAETDTQYF.